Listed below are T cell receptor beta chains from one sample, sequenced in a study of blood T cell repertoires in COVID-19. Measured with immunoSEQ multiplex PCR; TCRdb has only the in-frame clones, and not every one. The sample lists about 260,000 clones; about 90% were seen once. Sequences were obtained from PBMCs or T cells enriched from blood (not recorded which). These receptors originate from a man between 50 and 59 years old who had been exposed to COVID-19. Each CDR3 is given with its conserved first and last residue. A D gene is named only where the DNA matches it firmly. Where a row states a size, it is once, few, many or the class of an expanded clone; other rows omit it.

TGTGCCAGCAGCTTGGGGGCAGGGGCGATGAACACTGAAGCTTTCTTT,CASSLGAGAMNTEAFF,TRBV5-4,-,-,TRBJ1-1
TGTGCCAGCAGTTTCATTGGGTTTGGGGCCACCGGGGAGCTGTTTTTT,CASSFIGFGATGELFF,TRBV27,-,-,TRBJ2-2
TGTGCCAGCAGTTTAGGGGGGACAGGGGGTAATCAGCCCCAGCATTTT,CASSLGGTGGNQPQHF,TRBV28,TRBD1,-,TRBJ1-5
TGCAGCGTTAACCGGGACAGGGCCTACAATGAGCAGTTCTTC,CSVNRDRAYNEQFF,TRBV29-1,TRBD1,-,TRBJ2-1
TGCGCCAGCAGCCAAGGCGGGGGAGGGACTGAAGCTTTCTTT,CASSQGGGGTEAFF,TRBV4-1,-,-,TRBJ1-1
TGTGCCAGCAGCTCCTCAGGGGCGCCTGGAAACACCATATATTTT,CASSSSGAPGNTIYF,TRBV5-4,-,-,TRBJ1-3
TGTGCCAGCAGTGAAGGTCGACAGGGGACCAACGTCCTGACTTTC,CASSEGRQGTNVLTF,TRBV2,TRBD1,-,TRBJ2-6
TGCGCCAGCGCGGGAGAGGGGGAGACCCAGTACTTC,CASAGEGETQYF,TRBV5-1,TRBD2,-,TRBJ2-5
TGTGCCAGTAGTCTGGGACTAGCGGGAGTTTACGCAGATACGCAGTATTTT,CASSLGLAGVYADTQYF,TRBV19,TRBD2,-,TRBJ2-3
TGTGCCAGCAGCGTAGATATACTAGCGGGGGGAGAGACCCAGTACTTC,CASSVDILAGGETQYF,TRBV9,TRBD2,-,TRBJ2-5
TGTGCCAGTAGTATTCGGTCTAGCGACTACAATGAGCAGTTCTTC,CASSIRSSDYNEQFF,TRBV19,-,-,TRBJ2-1
TGTGCCAGCAGCTTAGGAGGCGGGAGGGCGGGAGAGACCCAGTACTTC,CASSLGGGRAGETQYF,TRBV11-3,TRBD2,-,TRBJ2-5
TGTGCCAGCCGCTCTTCCAGCTCCTACAATGAGCAGTTCTTC,CASRSSSSYNEQFF,TRBV7-2,-,-,TRBJ2-1
TGCGCCAGCAGCTTGAATGCGGGGGGCGGCCACTACGAGCAGTACTTC,CASSLNAGGGHYEQYF,TRBV5-1,TRBD2,-,TRBJ2-7
TGCAGCGTTGCCGGGACGGGGGTAAGCACAGATACGCAGTATTTT,CSVAGTGVSTDTQYF,TRBV29-1,-,-,TRBJ2-3
TGTGCCACCAGCAGAGATCCAGGGACTAACTATGGCTACACCTTC,CATSRDPGTNYGYTF,TRBV15,-,-,TRBJ1-2
TGCGCCAGCAGCTTGGCTGGGTTGAGGGCCCTAAGTCCCCAAAGTACCGGGGAGCTGTTTTTT,CASSLAGLRALSPQSTGELFF,TRBV5-1,-,-,TRBJ2-2
TGCGCCAGCAGCTTGGGGCAGGGCGTAGCTTTCTTT,CASSLGQGVAFF,TRBV5-1,-,-,TRBJ1-1
TGTGCCAGCAGTTTAGGTTTTTCGGACACTGAAGCTTTCTTT,CASSLGFSDTEAFF,TRBV28,-,-,TRBJ1-1
TGTGCCAGCAGTCTCGACAGGGAAGAGACCCAGTACTTC,CASSLDREETQYF,TRBV28,TRBD1,once,TRBJ2-5
TGTGCCAGCAGCGTAGCAGGGAACACCGGGGAGCTGTTTTTT,CASSVAGNTGELFF,TRBV9,-,-,TRBJ2-2
TGTGCCAGCAGTTACCCGGGACTAGCAGGCGGGGAGCTGTTTTTT,CASSYPGLAGGELFF,TRBV6-5,TRBD2,-,TRBJ2-2
TGTGCCAGCAGCGGGACAGGGTTTCAGCCCCAGCATTTT,CASSGTGFQPQHF,TRBV5-5,TRBD1,once,TRBJ1-5
TGTGCCTGGAGCGGCACGACAGGGTCTGATCAGCCCCAGCATTTT,CAWSGTTGSDQPQHF,TRBV30,TRBD1,-,TRBJ1-5
TGTGCCAGCAGTGAAGGTACTCATAGCACAGATACGCAGTATTTT,CASSEGTHSTDTQYF,TRBV2,-,-,TRBJ2-3
TGCGCCAGCAGCTCCAGGGGCAGCTCCTATAATTCACCCCTCCACTTT,CASSSRGSSYNSPLHF,TRBV5-1,-,-,TRBJ1-6
TGTGCCACCGCTACCGCTCGAGCGACAGATATGAACACTGAAGCTTTCTTT,CATATARATDMNTEAFF,TRBV10-3,-,few,TRBJ1-1
TGCGCCAGCAGCTTGGTTGGACAGGGGCCAGATACGCAGTATTTT,CASSLVGQGPDTQYF,TRBV5-1,TRBD1,-,TRBJ2-3
TGTGCCAGCAGCGTAGTTCCGAGCTCCTACGAGCAGTACTTC,CASSVVPSSYEQYF,TRBV9,-,-,TRBJ2-7
TGTGCCAGCAGCTTAGCCGGGACAGCTTGGAGCACTGAAGCTTTCTTT,CASSLAGTAWSTEAFF,TRBV7-8,TRBD1,-,TRBJ1-1
TGTGCCAGCAGCTTGGGGGGCGGGAGTTGGGCCAATGAGCAGTTCTTC,CASSLGGGSWANEQFF,TRBV5-4,TRBD2,-,TRBJ2-1